The clone carrying this TCR beta chain has only one observation. The antigen remains unidentified. This sample was taken from a study of lymphopenia after photon versus proton radiotherapy. General study points: Relative stability marked proton patients; photon patients lost diversity and naive cells.

Assay used: immunoSEQ multiplex PCR; TCRdb lists only in-frame clones, some missing. Counted here are 25,000 to 30,000 clones, 81% occurring once; the ten biggest clones make up under 35%. The source is a man aged 45-65 years with gastric cancer. The specimen was peripheral blood, collected from a patient treated with photon-based radiotherapy.

The CDR3 coding sequence is TGCGCCAGCAGGGCGGCGAATAAGCTTGATTACGAGCAGTACGTC. The encoded protein is CASRAANKLDYEQYV. The chain recombines TRBV10-1 with TRBJ2-7, with D unclear. Trimming shortened V by 6 bases and J by 4 bases, and 19 bases separated the two germline ends. The CDR3 consists of 15 residues. Germline V lookup: CDR1 WNHNN, CDR2 SYGVQD (reference sequence).